These 15 T cell receptor beta chains came from one sample sequenced in a study of blood T cells in healthy people across ages. The use of a sample-barcoded 5' primer and a J-beta primer mix characterized a second PCR of about 7 to 12 cycles. TCRdb reanalysed the 5' RACE reads using MiXCR and keeps one entry per CDR3 protein. Among 1.4 million to 1.5 million distinct CDR3 sequences listed, approximately 42% were seen once. Sequencing was performed on blood. The receptors originated from a woman aged 18-30 years in good health.

The gene calls are TRBV29-1 and TRBJ2-5; 11 bases fit TRBD1. V shed 3 bases, J shed 1 base, and the junction held 4 bases outside the gene matches. This CDR3 spans 15 amino acids. Germline V gene data show CDR1 as SQVTM and CDR2 as ANQGSEA. CDR3 sequence reads: CSVDGGTGGQETQYF. The DNA for the CDR3 is TGCAGCGTTGATGGAGGGACAGGGGGCCAAGAGACCCAGTACTTC.

This chain connects TRBV4-2 to TRBJ2-3, with 9 bases fitting TRBD2. This CDR3 has 16 amino acids. In germline, CDR1 is LGHNA, CDR2 YNFKEQ. V gave up 0 bases and J gave up 6 bases; unmatched junction bases: 7. For the CDR3, the DNA is TGTGCCAGCAGCCAAGAAGCGGGAGGAAAGGGGGATACGCAGTATTTT. This gives the protein CASSQEAGGKGDTQYF.

This clonotype came up a few times. This sequence joins TRBV20-1 and TRBJ1-1; tentative D call: TRBD1 (5 bases). The CDR3 has 13 residues. CDR1 DFQATT and CDR2 SNEGSKA come from the germline V gene (reference sequence). The V gene lost 6 bases and the J gene lost 4 bases, with 15 bases spanning the gap. CDR3 region: CSASPGGVTEAFF. The CDR3 nucleotides are TGCAGTGCCTCGCCTGGAGGGGTCACTGAAGCTTTCTTT.

This chain joins TRBV14 and TRBJ2-5; D is unresolved. Between the trimmed V and J ends, which lost 6 bases and 3 bases, there was a span of 20 bases. The CDR3 has 16 amino acids. Germline CDR1 is SGHDN and CDR2 is FVKESK. The CDR3 loop is CASSPTGLTGKETQYF. As DNA, the CDR3 is TGTGCCAGCAGTCCGACCGGGCTCACTGGGAAAGAGACCCAGTACTTC.

This clonotype has a count of ten or more. CDR3 sequence (DNA): TGTGCCAGCAGCTTAGGAGGAAATAATGAAAAACTGTTTTTT. It translates to CASSLGGNNEKLFF. The V and J genes are TRBV11-1 and TRBJ1-4; no clear D. There are 14 residues in the CDR3. The V end lost 1 base, the J end lost 4 bases, and 7 bases lay between the germline ends. Per germline, CDR1 SGHAT and CDR2 FQDESV (reference sequence).

In DNA form, the CDR3 reads TGTGCCAGCAGTCCAAGGTCGGCGGGAGATACAGATACGCAGTATTTT. It encodes CASSPRSAGDTDTQYF. The rearrangement uses TRBV12-3 or TRBV12-4 and TRBJ2-3; 7 nucleotides agree with TRBD2. V was clipped by 5 bases and J by 3 bases; unmatched bases: 11. CDR3 length equals 16 residues.

This clonotype was detected a few times. The V and J genes are TRBV13 and TRBJ2-1, with 10 bases lining up with TRBD2. Trimming cost V 5 bases and J 9 bases; bases outside gene matches: 13. Per the germline V gene, CDR1 is PRHDT and CDR2 is FYEKMQ (reference sequence). This CDR3 has 16 residues. CDR3 sequence (DNA): TGTGCCAGCAGCACGACGGGACTAGCGACCCTTGGTGAGCAGTTCTTC. Protein: CASSTTGLATLGEQFF.

The V call is TRBV13, the J call TRBJ1-6; D is uncertain. This CDR3 has 13 amino acids. CDR1 PRHDT and CDR2 FYEKMQ come from the germline V gene (reference sequence). Deletions cut 4 bases from V and 14 bases from J, with 15 bases between. The CDR3 region is CASSSDGTRALHF. CDR3 DNA sequence: TGTGCCAGCAGCTCCGACGGTACTAGGGCCCTCCACTTT.

The chain employs TRBV5-6 and TRBJ2-5; D is unresolved. Germline V CDR1 and CDR2: SGHDT, YYEEEE. This CDR3 is built from 15 residues. V was shortened by 4 bases and J by 1 base, with 14 bases between the two germline ends. CDR3 in DNA: TGTGCCAGCAGCCCAATGACGGGCTCCCAAGAGACCCAGTACTTC. Translated, it gives CASSPMTGSQETQYF. The whole variable domain, remainder taken from reference TRBV5-6 and TRBJ2-5, is DAGVTQSPTHLIKTRGQQVTLRCSPKSGHDTVSWYQQALGQGPQFIFQYYEEEERQRGNFPDRFSGHQFPNYSSELNVNALLLGDSALYLCASSPMTGSQETQYFGPGTRLLVL.

The rearrangement links TRBV20-1 to TRBJ2-1, with 7 nucleotides matching TRBD2. Losses at the gene ends were 6 bases for V and 8 bases for J; bases not matched to a gene: 13. CDR1 is DFQATT, CDR2 SNEGSKA, per germline (reference sequence). The CDR3 sequence is 14 residues long. CDR3 nucleotide sequence: TGCAGTGCCACATCAGGCGGGAGCCGGGATGAGCAGTTCTTC. Translation: CSATSGGSRDEQFF.

This clonotype appeared many times. The genes are TRBV29-1 and TRBJ2-5; D gene uncertain. V was pared by 4 bases and J by 1 base, with 4 bases between. CDR3 length: 11 residues. Germline V lookup: CDR1 SQVTM, CDR2 ANQGSEA. In DNA, the CDR3 is TGCAGCGTTGTCTTCCAAGAGACCCAGTACTTC. Residues: CSVVFQETQYF.

The V gene is TRBV10-3, the J gene TRBJ2-3; 7 nucleotides agree with TRBD1. After removal of 10 bases from V and 2 bases from J, the junction contained 12 bases not matched to a gene. The CDR3 has 15 residues. Germline lookup yields CDR1 ENHRY and CDR2 SYGVKD. Written as DNA, the CDR3 is TGTGCCACCACCCGGGACAGTGTTTCCACAGATACGCAGTATTTT. This translates into CATTRDSVSTDTQYF.

This clonotype was seen more than once but under ten times. This sequence joins TRBV6-6 and TRBJ2-1; 10 nucleotides line up with TRBD2. Germline V gives CDR1 MNHNY, CDR2 SVGAGI (reference sequence). V trimming: 2 bases; J trimming: 8 bases; junction bases outside the gene matches: 6. The CDR3 sequence is 15 residues long. DNA of the CDR3: TGTGCCAGCAGTTACGGGGCTAGCGGGAGTGATGAGCAGTTCTTC. Protein sequence: CASSYGASGSDEQFF.

This chain uses TRBV7-9 with TRBJ2-1; D ambiguous. V was pared by 2 bases and J by 4 bases, with 9 bases between. The CDR3 is 14 residues long. Germline assignment: CDR1 SEHNR and CDR2 FQNEAQ (reference sequence). The CDR3 reads CASSLFSEYNEQFF. CDR3 DNA sequence: TGTGCCAGCAGCTTATTCTCCGAATACAATGAGCAGTTCTTC.

The rearrangement links TRBV5-4 to TRBJ2-7, with TRBD1 identical over 11 bases. V was clipped by 3 bases and J by 3 bases; unmatched bases: 8. This CDR3 spans 16 amino acids. The germline gives CDR1 SGHNT, CDR2 YYREEE (reference sequence). CDR3 in DNA: TGTGCCAGCAGCTCAGCCGGGACAGGGGGTTTCTACGAGCAGTACTTC. Its translation: CASSSAGTGGFYEQYF. The entire variable domain, with the rest obtained from reference TRBV5-4 and TRBJ2-7, is as follows: ETGVTQSPTHLIKTRGQQVTLRCSSQSGHNTVSWYQQALGQGPQFIFQYYREEENGRGNFPPRFSGLQFPNYSSELNVNALELDDSALYLCASSSAGTGGFYEQYFGPGTRLTVT.